The clone carrying this TCR beta chain was seen only a few times. Its antigen is undetermined. TCRdb re-called the multiplex PCR reads with MiXCR, one entry per CDR3 protein. The sample comprises 83,000 or so distinct CDR3 sequences, approximately 20% of which are singletons, and approximately 2.5% rests with the top ten. The lymph nodes were axillary draining lymph nodes from breast cancer patients. This sample is drawn from a study of breast tumors, draining lymph nodes, adjacent tissues. Study-level results: The data were judged consistent with most tumor T cells coming from lymph node and expanding in tumor. Luminal-like breast cancer showed significantly higher tumor–nontumor repertoire similarity than basal-like. Compared with lymph nodes, tumors were less diverse; compared with nontumor tissue, more. Tumor T cell lymph node origin was a supported hypothesis, not proven.

Sequencing input: axillary lymph node tissue. The TCR originated in a female donor with breast cancer. Some clones in this sample may be carry-over from other donors' samples.

CDR3 protein: CASSQVMAGLAEETQYF. The CDR3 DNA reads TGCGCCAGCAGCCAAGTGATGGCGGGACTAGCCGAAGAGACCCAGTACTTC. This sequence joins TRBV4-1 and TRBJ2-5, with TRBD2 matching 9 bases. V was clipped by 1 base and J by 3 bases; unmatched bases: 9. This CDR3 contains 17 residues. Germline V gene lookup returns CDR1 MGHRA and CDR2 YSYEKL.